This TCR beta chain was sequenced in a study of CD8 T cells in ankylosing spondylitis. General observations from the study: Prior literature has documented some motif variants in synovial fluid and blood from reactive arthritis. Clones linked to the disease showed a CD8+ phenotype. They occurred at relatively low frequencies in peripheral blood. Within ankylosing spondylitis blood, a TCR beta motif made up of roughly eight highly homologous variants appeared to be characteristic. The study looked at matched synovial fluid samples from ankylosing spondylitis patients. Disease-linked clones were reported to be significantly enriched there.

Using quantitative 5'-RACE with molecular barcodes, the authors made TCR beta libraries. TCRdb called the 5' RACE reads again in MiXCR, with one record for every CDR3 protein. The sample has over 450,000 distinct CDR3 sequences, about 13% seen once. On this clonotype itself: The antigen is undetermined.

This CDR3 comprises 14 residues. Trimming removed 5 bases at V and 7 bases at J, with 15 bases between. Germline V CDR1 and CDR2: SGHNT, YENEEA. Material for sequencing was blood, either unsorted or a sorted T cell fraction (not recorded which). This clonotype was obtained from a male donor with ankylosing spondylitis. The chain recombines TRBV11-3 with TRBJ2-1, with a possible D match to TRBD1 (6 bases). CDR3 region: CASSRGQSGNEQFF. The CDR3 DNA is TGTGCCAGCAGCCGCGGACAGTCGGGGAATGAGCAGTTCTTC.